Following are 25 T cell receptor beta chains from one sample sequenced in a study of ipilimumab plus nivolumab after autologous stem cell transplantation. Libraries were prepared by immunoSEQ multiplex PCR; TCRdb keeps only in-frame clonotypes and omits some of them. In the table there are about 18,000 clones, 80% of which are singletons. The specimen was PBMCs, collected in a trial of ipilimumab plus nivolumab as post-transplant consolidation. These receptors were collected from a male donor with diffuse large B-cell lymphoma.

This rearrangement joins TRBV7-2 to TRBJ2-7, with D maybe TRBD1 (6 bases). CDR3 length: 12 residues. CDR1 is SGHTA and CDR2 is FQGNSA in the germline V gene. The germline V and J ends were trimmed by 3 bases and 6 bases, with 9 bases remaining between them. CDR3 nucleotide sequence: TGTGCCAGCAGCTTCCAGGGGCTCGAGCAGTACTTC. Its protein is CASSFQGLEQYF.

The genes are TRBV11-2 and TRBJ2-3; the D gene is possibly TRBD1 (5 bases). This CDR3 has 14 residues. In germline, CDR1 is SGHAT, CDR2 FQNNGV. Trimming pared 3 bases from V and 2 bases from J, leaving 9 bases between. Here the CDR3 reads CASSLQGTTDTQYF. Written as DNA, the CDR3 is TGTGCCAGCAGCTTGCAGGGAACCACAGATACGCAGTATTTT.

The chain combines TRBV5-1 with TRBJ2-3; D is possibly TRBD2 (5 bases). The CDR3 runs to 14 residues. The V end lost 4 bases, the J end lost 2 bases, and 11 bases lay between the germline ends. Germline V gives CDR1 SGHRS, CDR2 YFSETQ. CDR3 sequence (DNA): TGCGCCAGCAGCCCTGACTACCACACAGATACGCAGTATTTT. Its protein product is CASSPDYHTDTQYF.

V is TRBV5-1 and J is TRBJ2-1; no definite D call. The CDR3 covers 15 residues. V lost 1 base and J lost 3, with 11 bases in between. Germline V gene data show CDR1 as SGHRS and CDR2 as YFSETQ. CDR3 residues: CASSLLGERYNEQFF. The CDR3 nucleotides read TGCGCCAGCAGCTTGCTTGGAGAACGCTACAATGAGCAGTTCTTC. Filled out from reference TRBV5-1 and TRBJ2-1, the complete variable domain reads KAGVTQTPRYLIKTRGQQVTLSCSPISGHRSVSWYQQTPGQGLQFLFEYFSETQRNKGNFPGRFSGRQFSNSRSEMNVSTLELGDSALYLCASSLLGERYNEQFFGPGTRLTVL.

The rearrangement links TRBV5-4 to TRBJ2-5; weak D call: TRBD2 (7 bases). V lost 3 bases, J lost 1 base, and 16 bases lay in between. Germline lookup yields CDR1 SGHNT and CDR2 YYREEE (reference sequence). The CDR3 sequence is 16 residues long. Here the CDR3 reads CASSSQQGGGQETQYF. Here the CDR3 DNA reads TGTGCCAGCAGCTCGCAACAGGGAGGGGGCCAAGAGACCCAGTACTTC.

The rearrangement joins TRBV27 to TRBJ2-6; 7 bases agree with TRBD2. The junction had 16 bases not matched to a gene; V was cut back by 8 bases and J by 3 bases. Germline CDR1 MNHEY, CDR2 SMNVEV (reference sequence). This CDR3 region has 18 residues. The CDR3 loop reads CASGLIGGGVGGANVLTF. CDR3 bases: TGTGCCAGCGGATTAATTGGGGGAGGGGTAGGTGGGGCCAACGTCCTGACTTTC.

The V call is TRBV11-2, the J call TRBJ1-2; TRBD1 agrees at 7 bases. Trimming took 0 bases from V and 5 from J; bases not matched to a gene: 6. The CDR3 has 15 amino acids. In germline, CDR1 is SGHAT, CDR2 FQNNGV. The CDR3 DNA reads as TGTGCCAGCAGCTTAGACCGGGACAGACATTATGGCTACACCTTC. Translated, it gives CASSLDRDRHYGYTF.

CDR3 sequence reads: CASSGWGPNYGYTF. The CDR3 nucleotides read TGTGCCAGCAGCGGATGGGGTCCTAACTATGGCTACACCTTC. The chain joins TRBV7-8 to TRBJ1-2; D call uncertain. Germline loops: CDR1 SGHVS, CDR2 FQNEAQ. V dropped 5 bases and J dropped 0 bases, with 10 bases sitting between them. This CDR3 comprises 14 residues.

This clone occurred once. J is TRBJ1-6 and V is TRBV2, with D possibly matching TRBD1 (5 bases). The germline V and J ends were trimmed by 2 bases and 7 bases, with 9 bases remaining between them. Germline V CDR1 and CDR2: SNHLY, FYNNEI. This CDR3 contains 14 residues. CDR3 in amino acids: CASSESRDNSPLHF. The CDR3 DNA reads TGTGCCAGCAGTGAATCCAGGGACAATTCACCCCTCCACTTT.

This rearrangement joins TRBV5-1 to TRBJ2-7; 9 positions agree with TRBD1. Looked up from germline, CDR1 is SGHRS and CDR2 is YFSETQ. This CDR3 has 15 amino acids. With 4 bases clipped from V and 2 bases from J, the junction kept 7 bases outside the gene matches. The CDR3 region is CASSPWTGEAYEQYF. The CDR3 DNA follows: TGCGCCAGCAGCCCATGGACAGGGGAAGCCTACGAGCAGTACTTC.

The rearrangement links TRBV2 to TRBJ2-7; 10 bases match TRBD1. Germline-derived CDR1 and CDR2 are SNHLY and FYNNEI. The CDR3 runs 15 residues. J lost 3 bases, V lost 6 bases, and 8 bases had no gene match. This CDR3 reads CASRIAGQGIYEQYF. In DNA, the CDR3 is TGTGCCAGCAGAATAGCGGGACAGGGGATCTACGAGCAGTACTTC.

The chain is built from TRBV5-4 and TRBJ2-1; no reliable D call. V was cut by 6 bases and J by 9 bases, with 16 bases left in between. Germline assignment: CDR1 SGHNT and CDR2 YYREEE (reference sequence). The CDR3 is 13 residues long. CDR3 region: CASNRPGSGEQFF. The CDR3, as DNA: TGTGCCAGCAACCGCCCGGGTTCCGGTGAGCAGTTCTTC.

The chain employs TRBV19 and TRBJ1-2; 12 bases align to TRBD1. Per the germline V gene, CDR1 is LNHDA and CDR2 is SQIVND (reference sequence). Trimming removed 0 bases from V and 8 bases from J; junction bases left unmatched: 4. CDR3 size: 15 residues. The CDR3 region is CASSIDRDRGRGYTF. The CDR3 DNA is TGTGCCAGTAGTATAGACCGGGACAGGGGGCGCGGCTACACCTTC.

J is TRBJ2-1 and V is TRBV18; tentative D call: TRBD1 (6 bases). There are 15 residues in the CDR3. CDR1 and CDR2 (germline): KGHSH, LQKENI. The V end was cut by 1 base, the J end by 4 bases, with 11 bases between. The CDR3 loop is CASSPLKGTYNEQFF. The CDR3, as DNA: TGTGCCAGCTCACCACTTAAGGGGACATACAATGAGCAGTTCTTC.

The rearrangement links TRBV29-1 to TRBJ1-2, with a possible D match to TRBD1 (5 bases). Trimming left V 5 bases short and J 6 bases short, with 13 bases between. This CDR3 region has 12 residues. Germline CDR1 SQVTM, CDR2 ANQGSEA. CDR3 nucleotide sequence: TGCAGCGTTTTGGCAGGGATGAATGGCTACACCTTC. The encoded protein is CSVLAGMNGYTF.

The V and J genes are TRBV19 and TRBJ1-1; 9 bases are shared with TRBD1. V gave up 4 bases and J gave up 4 bases; unmatched junction bases: 7. The CDR3 consists of 15 residues. Germline CDR1 is LNHDA and CDR2 is SQIVND (reference sequence). The CDR3 here is CASSNTGGLGTEAFF. CDR3 nucleotides: TGTGCCAGTAGTAATACAGGGGGCCTCGGCACTGAAGCTTTCTTT.

The genes are TRBV7-9 and TRBJ2-5; D possibly uses TRBD1 or TRBD2 (6 bases each). CDR3 length equals 14 residues. Germline V gives CDR1 SEHNR, CDR2 FQNEAQ (reference sequence). The V gene lost 1 base and the J gene lost 2 bases, with 8 bases spanning the gap. The DNA of the CDR3 is TGTGCCAGCAGCTTAGGGGGGGCACAAGAGACCCAGTACTTC. Protein: CASSLGGAQETQYF. Looking up the rest from reference TRBV7-9 and TRBJ2-5 gives the full variable domain: DTGVSQNPRHKITKRGQNVTFRCDPISEHNRLYWYRQTLGQGPEFLTYFQNEAQLEKSRLLSDRFSAERPKGSFSTLEIQRTEQGDSAMYLCASSLGGAQETQYFGPGTRLLVL.

The chain recombines TRBV27 with TRBJ1-2, with D possibly being TRBD1 (5 bases). The germline V gene encodes CDR1 MNHEY and CDR2 SMNVEV (reference sequence). This CDR3 is 14 amino acids long. The ends were cut back, 5 bases at V and 7 bases at J, with 17 bases in the middle. The DNA for the CDR3 is TGTGCCAGCAGTCCCCAAGACAGTCTTCCTGGCTACACCTTC. This sequence encodes CASSPQDSLPGYTF.

The V and J genes are TRBV7-2 and TRBJ1-6; D is perhaps TRBD1 (5 bases). The V end was cut by 2 bases, the J end by 4 bases, with 6 bases between. Germline V gene sequence: CDR1 SGHTA, CDR2 FQGNSA. This CDR3 comprises 14 residues. CDR3 region: CASSLQGYNSPLHF. The CDR3 DNA is TGTGCCAGCAGCTTACAGGGTTATAATTCACCCCTCCACTTT.

The rearrangement links TRBV10-3 to TRBJ1-2; D is undetermined. The CDR3 covers 15 residues. V was cut by 2 bases and J by 2 bases, with 12 bases left in between. CDR1 and CDR2 from the germline V gene are ENHRY and SYGVKD. CDR3 protein: CAISETQTQNYGYTF. In nucleotides, the CDR3 is TGTGCCATCAGTGAGACCCAAACACAGAACTATGGCTACACCTTC.

This clone was observed a single time. The chain combines TRBV15 with TRBJ2-2; perhaps D is TRBD1 or TRBD2 (6 bases each). Trimming removed 0 bases from V and 5 bases from J, with 13 bases in between. This CDR3 has 16 residues. Germline CDR1 LNHNV, CDR2 YYDKDF (reference sequence). The CDR3 sequence is CATSREQGGLTGELFF. The CDR3 DNA reads as TGTGCCACCAGCAGAGAACAGGGAGGTTTGACCGGGGAGCTGTTTTTT.

This chain joins TRBV10-3 and TRBJ2-3, with D perhaps TRBD2 (6 bases). In germline, CDR1 is ENHRY, CDR2 SYGVKD. CDR3 length: 13 amino acids. V shed 10 bases and J shed 2 bases, with 13 bases lying between them. The CDR3 protein is CATGDLDTDTQYF. The CDR3 nucleotides are TGTGCCACCGGGGACTTAGACACAGATACGCAGTATTTT.

V is TRBV2 and J is TRBJ2-5; D is uncertain. CDR1 is SNHLY, CDR2 FYNNEI, per germline. The CDR3 sequence is 13 residues long. The V end lost 1 base, the J end lost 2 bases, and 5 bases lay between the germline ends. CDR3: CASSEEHQETQYF. The DNA for the CDR3 is TGTGCCAGCAGTGAAGAACATCAAGAGACCCAGTACTTC.

The gene calls are TRBV2 and TRBJ1-6; no reliable D call. Germline-derived CDR1 and CDR2 are SNHLY and FYNNEI. The V and J ends lost 1 base and 2 bases respectively, with 6 bases between them. This CDR3 has 15 residues. The CDR3 coding sequence is TGTGCCAGCAGTGAAGGGCCGGCCTATAATTCACCCCTCCACTTT. Amino acid sequence: CASSEGPAYNSPLHF.

In this sample, this clone turned up once. The chain recombines TRBV30 with TRBJ1-2; tentative D call: TRBD1 (5 bases). V was pared by 0 bases and J by 6 bases, with 14 bases between. The CDR3 consists of 14 residues. CDR1 and CDR2 (germline): GTSNPN, SVGIG (reference sequence). The CDR3 loop reads CAWSVPEQEDGYTF. The CDR3 region has the DNA TGTGCCTGGAGTGTACCGGAACAGGAGGATGGCTACACCTTC.